This record covers a single T cell receptor (beta chain). This sample's TCRbeta library carried unique molecular identifier barcodes. One entry per CDR3 protein results from TCRdb running MiXCR on the PCR reads. The repertoire holds hundreds of thousands of distinct CDR3 sequences, with roughly 15% as singletons. The data were taken from a study of T-cell reconstitution after alpha-beta-depleted transplantation in children. The CDR3 has 16 amino acids. The germline V and J ends were trimmed by 2 bases and 1 base, with 12 bases remaining between them. From germline, CDR1 is SGHTA and CDR2 FQGTGA. The sequencing used PBMCs from the stem cell graft donor, collected from the stem cell graft. This TCR came from a human donor who donated a stem cell graft to a child with acute myeloid leukemia. The chain uses TRBV7-3 and TRBJ2-1; D unresolved. The CDR3 DNA reads as TGTGCCAGCAGCTTAGGCCCCTCTAGATCCTACAATGAGCAGTTCTTC. The encoded protein is CASSLGPSRSYNEQFF.